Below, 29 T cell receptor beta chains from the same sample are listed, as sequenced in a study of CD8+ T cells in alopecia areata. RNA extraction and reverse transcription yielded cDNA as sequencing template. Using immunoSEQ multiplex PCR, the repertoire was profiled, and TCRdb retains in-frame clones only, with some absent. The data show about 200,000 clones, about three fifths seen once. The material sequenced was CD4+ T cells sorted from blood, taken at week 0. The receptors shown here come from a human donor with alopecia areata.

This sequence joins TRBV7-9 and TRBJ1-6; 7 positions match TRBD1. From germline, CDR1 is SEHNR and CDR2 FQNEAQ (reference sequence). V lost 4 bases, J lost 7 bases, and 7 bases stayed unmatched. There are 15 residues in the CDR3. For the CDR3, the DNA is TGTGCCAGCAGCTCGACAGGGCGCCTCAATTCACCCCTCCACTTT. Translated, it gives CASSSTGRLNSPLHF.

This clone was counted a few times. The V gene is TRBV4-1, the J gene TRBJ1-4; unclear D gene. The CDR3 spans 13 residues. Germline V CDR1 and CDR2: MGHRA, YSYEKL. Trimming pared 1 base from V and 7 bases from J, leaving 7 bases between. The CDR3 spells CASSQVEVEKLFF. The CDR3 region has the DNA TGCGCCAGCAGCCAAGTCGAGGTTGAAAAACTGTTTTTT.

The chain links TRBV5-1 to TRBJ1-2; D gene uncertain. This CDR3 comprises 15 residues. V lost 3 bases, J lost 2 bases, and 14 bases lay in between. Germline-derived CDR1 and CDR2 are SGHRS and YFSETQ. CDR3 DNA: TGCGCCAGCAGCTACCTACCCGGCCCCAACTATGGCTACACCTTC. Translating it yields CASSYLPGPNYGYTF. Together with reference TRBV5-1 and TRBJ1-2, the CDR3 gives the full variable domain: KAGVTQTPRYLIKTRGQQVTLSCSPISGHRSVSWYQQTPGQGLQFLFEYFSETQRNKGNFPGRFSGRQFSNSRSEMNVSTLELGDSALYLCASSYLPGPNYGYTFGSGTRLTVV.

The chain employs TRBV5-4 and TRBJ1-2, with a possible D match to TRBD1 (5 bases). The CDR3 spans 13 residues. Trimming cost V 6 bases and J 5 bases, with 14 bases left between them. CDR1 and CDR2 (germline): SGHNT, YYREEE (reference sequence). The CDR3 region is CASTWTGAYGYTF. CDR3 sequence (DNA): TGTGCCAGCACCTGGACTGGGGCGTATGGCTACACCTTC.

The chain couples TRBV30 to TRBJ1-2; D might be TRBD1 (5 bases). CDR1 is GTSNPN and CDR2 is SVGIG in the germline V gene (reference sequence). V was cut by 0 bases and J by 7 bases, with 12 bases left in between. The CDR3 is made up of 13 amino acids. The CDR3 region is CAWSVRGAGGYTF. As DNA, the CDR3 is TGTGCCTGGAGTGTTAGGGGCGCGGGTGGCTACACCTTC. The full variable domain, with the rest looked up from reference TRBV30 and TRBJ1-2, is SQTIHQWPATLVQPVGSPLSLECTVEGTSNPNLYWYRQAAGRGLQLLFYSVGIGQISSEVPQNLSASRPQDRQFILSSKKLLLSDSGFYLCAWSVRGAGGYTFGSGTRLTVV.

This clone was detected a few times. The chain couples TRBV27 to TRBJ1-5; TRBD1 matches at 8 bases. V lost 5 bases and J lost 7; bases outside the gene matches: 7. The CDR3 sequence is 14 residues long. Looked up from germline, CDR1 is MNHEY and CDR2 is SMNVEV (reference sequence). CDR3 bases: TGTGCCAGCAGTCTTGGACAGGGCCGACAGCCCCAGCATTTT. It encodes CASSLGQGRQPQHF.

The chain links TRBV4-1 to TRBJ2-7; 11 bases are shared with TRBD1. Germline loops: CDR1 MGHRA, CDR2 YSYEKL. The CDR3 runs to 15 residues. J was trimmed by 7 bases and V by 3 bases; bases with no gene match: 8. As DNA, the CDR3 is TGCGCCAGCAGCCACCCGGGACAGGGGGTTCAGGAGCAGTACTTC. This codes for CASSHPGQGVQEQYF.

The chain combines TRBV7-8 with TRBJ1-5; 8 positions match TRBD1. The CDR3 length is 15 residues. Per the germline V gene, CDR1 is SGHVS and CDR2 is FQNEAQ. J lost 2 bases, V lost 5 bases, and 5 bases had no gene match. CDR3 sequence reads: CASSLDRGGNQPQHF. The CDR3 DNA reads TGTGCCAGCAGCCTCGACAGGGGCGGCAATCAGCCCCAGCATTTT.

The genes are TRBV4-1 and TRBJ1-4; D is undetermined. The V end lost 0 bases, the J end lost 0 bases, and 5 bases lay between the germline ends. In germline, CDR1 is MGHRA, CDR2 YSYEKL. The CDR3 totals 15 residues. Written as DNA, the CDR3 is TGCGCCAGCAGCCAAGAGGATACAACTAATGAAAAACTGTTTTTT. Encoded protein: CASSQEDTTNEKLFF.

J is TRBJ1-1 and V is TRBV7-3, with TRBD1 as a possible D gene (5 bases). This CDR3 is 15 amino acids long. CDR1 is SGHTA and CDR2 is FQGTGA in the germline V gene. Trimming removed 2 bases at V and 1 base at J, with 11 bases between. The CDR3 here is CASSLQGSGNTEAFF. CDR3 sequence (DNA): TGTGCCAGCAGCTTACAGGGTTCAGGGAACACTGAAGCTTTCTTT.

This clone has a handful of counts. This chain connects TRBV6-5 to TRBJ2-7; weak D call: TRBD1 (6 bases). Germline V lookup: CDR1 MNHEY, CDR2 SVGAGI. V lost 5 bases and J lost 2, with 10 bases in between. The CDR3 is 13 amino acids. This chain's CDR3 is CASSPDRPYEQYF. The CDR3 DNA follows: TGTGCCAGCAGTCCAGACAGGCCCTACGAGCAGTACTTC.

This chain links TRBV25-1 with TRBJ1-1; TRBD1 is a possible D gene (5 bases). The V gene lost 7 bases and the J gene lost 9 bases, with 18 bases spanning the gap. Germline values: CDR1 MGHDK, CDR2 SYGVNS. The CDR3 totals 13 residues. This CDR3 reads CASMSGPSTKAFF. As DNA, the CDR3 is TGTGCCAGCATGTCGGGACCCTCAACAAAAGCTTTCTTT.

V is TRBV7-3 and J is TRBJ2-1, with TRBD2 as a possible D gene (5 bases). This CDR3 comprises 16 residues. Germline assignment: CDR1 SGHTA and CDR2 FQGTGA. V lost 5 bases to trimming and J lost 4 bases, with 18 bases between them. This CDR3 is CASSPGTASRYNEQFF. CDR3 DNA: TGTGCCAGCAGCCCAGGTACGGCTAGCAGATACAATGAGCAGTTCTTC.

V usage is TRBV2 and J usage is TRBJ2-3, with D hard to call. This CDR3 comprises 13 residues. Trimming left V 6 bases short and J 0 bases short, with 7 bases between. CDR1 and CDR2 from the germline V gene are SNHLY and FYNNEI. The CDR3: CASSPTSTDTQYF. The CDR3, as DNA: TGTGCCAGCAGCCCGACTAGCACAGATACGCAGTATTTT. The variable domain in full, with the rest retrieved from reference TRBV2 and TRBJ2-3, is EPEVTQTPSHQVTQMGQEVILRCVPISNHLYFYWYRQILGQKVEFLVSFYNNEISEKSEIFDDQFSVERPDGSNFTLKIRSTKLEDSAMYFCASSPTSTDTQYFGPGTRLTVL.

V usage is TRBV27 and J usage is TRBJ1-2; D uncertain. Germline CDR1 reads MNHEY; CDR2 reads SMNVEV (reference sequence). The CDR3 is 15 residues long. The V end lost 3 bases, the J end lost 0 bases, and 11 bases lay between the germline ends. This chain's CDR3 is CASSFLSRPNYGYTF. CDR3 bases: TGTGCCAGCAGTTTCCTTAGCCGACCTAACTATGGCTACACCTTC.

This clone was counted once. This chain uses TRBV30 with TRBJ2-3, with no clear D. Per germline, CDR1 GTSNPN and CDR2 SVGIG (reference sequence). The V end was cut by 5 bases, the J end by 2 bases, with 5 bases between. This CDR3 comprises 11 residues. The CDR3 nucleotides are TGTGCCTGGGGGCTCACAGATACGCAGTATTTT. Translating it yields CAWGLTDTQYF.

CDR3 protein: CAWSSPSDRIHTEAFF. The CDR3 DNA sequence: TGTGCCTGGAGTTCGCCCTCCGACAGGATCCACACTGAAGCTTTCTTT. The chain couples TRBV30 to TRBJ1-1; tentatively, D is TRBD1 (6 bases). Germline V gene data show CDR1 as GTSNPN and CDR2 as SVGIG (reference sequence). The CDR3 totals 16 residues. Trimming took off 2 bases at V and 3 bases at J, with 19 bases between the two ends.

The CDR3 sequence is CASSYSRTGGEAFF. Written as DNA, the CDR3 is TGTGCCAGCAGTTACTCTCGGACGGGCGGGGAAGCTTTCTTT. The chain is built from TRBV6-5 and TRBJ1-1, with D hard to call. Germline CDR1 MNHEY, CDR2 SVGAGI. The CDR3 is 14 residues long. The ends were cut back, 0 bases at V and 8 bases at J, with 13 bases in the middle.

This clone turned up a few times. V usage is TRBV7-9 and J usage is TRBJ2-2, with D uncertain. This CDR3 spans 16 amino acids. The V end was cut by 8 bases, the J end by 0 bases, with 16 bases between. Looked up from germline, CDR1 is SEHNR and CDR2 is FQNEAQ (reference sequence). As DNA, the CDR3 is TGTGCCAGCGGAGACCTCATATCAGCGAACACCGGGGAGCTGTTTTTT. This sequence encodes CASGDLISANTGELFF.

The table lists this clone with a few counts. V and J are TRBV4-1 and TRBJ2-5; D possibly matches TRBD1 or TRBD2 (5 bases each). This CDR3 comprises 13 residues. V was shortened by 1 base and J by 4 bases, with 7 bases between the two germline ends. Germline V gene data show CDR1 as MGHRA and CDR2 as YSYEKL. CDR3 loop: CASSQAGRETQYF. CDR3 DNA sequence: TGCGCCAGCAGCCAAGCAGGGAGAGAGACCCAGTACTTC.

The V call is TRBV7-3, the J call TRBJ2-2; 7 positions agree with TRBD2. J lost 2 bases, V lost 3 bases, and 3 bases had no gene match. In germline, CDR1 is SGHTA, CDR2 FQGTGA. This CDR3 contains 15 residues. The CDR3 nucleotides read TGTGCCAGCAGCTTGAGCGGGGCCAACACCGGGGAGCTGTTTTTT. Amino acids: CASSLSGANTGELFF.

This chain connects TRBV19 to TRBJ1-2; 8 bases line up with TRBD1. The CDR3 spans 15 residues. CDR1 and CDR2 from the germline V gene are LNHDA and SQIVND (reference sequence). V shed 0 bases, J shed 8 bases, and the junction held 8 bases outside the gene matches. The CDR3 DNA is TGTGCCAGTAGTATAGATGGAGACAGGGGCGGCGGCTACACCTTC. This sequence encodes CASSIDGDRGGGYTF.

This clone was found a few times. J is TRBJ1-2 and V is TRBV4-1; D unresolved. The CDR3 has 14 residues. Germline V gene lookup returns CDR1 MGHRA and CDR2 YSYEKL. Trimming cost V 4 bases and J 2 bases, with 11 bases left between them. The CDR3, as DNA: TGCGCCAGCAGCCCCTCCACAGAGAACTATGGCTACACCTTC. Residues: CASSPSTENYGYTF.

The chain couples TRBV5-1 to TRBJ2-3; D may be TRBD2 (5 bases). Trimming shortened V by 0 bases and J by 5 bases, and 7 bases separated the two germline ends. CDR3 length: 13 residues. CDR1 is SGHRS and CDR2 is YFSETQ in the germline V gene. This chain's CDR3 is CASSLGELDTQYF. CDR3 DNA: TGCGCCAGCAGCTTGGGGGAGTTAGATACGCAGTATTTT.

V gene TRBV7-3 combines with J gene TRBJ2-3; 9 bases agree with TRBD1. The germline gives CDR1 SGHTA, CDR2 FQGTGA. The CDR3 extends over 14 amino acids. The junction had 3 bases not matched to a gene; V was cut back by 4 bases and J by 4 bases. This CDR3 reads CASSSGTGSDTQYF. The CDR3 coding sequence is TGTGCCAGCAGCTCCGGGACAGGGTCAGATACGCAGTATTTT.

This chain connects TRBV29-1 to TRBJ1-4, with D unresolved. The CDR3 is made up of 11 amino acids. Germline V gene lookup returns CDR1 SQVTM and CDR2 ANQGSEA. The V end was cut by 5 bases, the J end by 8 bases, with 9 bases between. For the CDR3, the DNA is TGCAGCGTTACGGTTTTGGAAAAACTGTTTTTT. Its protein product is CSVTVLEKLFF.

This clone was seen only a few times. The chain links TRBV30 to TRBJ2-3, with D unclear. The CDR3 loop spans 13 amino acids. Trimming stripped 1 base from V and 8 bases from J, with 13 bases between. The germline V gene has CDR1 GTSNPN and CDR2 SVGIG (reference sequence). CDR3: CAWSGASSSTQYF. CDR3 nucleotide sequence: TGTGCCTGGAGTGGTGCAAGCTCCTCTACGCAGTATTTT. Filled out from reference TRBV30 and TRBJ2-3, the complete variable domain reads SQTIHQWPATLVQPVGSPLSLECTVEGTSNPNLYWYRQAAGRGLQLLFYSVGIGQISSEVPQNLSASRPQDRQFILSSKKLLLSDSGFYLCAWSGASSSTQYFGPGTRLTVL.

For the CDR3, the DNA is TGCAGCGTTGGGCGGACAGGGGAGTCCGAGCAGTACTTC. Its translation is CSVGRTGESEQYF. The chain links TRBV29-1 to TRBJ2-7; 9 bases agree with TRBD1. The germline CDR1 and CDR2 sequences are SQVTM and ANQGSEA. The CDR3 consists of 13 residues. V dropped 4 bases and J dropped 6; count of bases not matched to a gene: 7.

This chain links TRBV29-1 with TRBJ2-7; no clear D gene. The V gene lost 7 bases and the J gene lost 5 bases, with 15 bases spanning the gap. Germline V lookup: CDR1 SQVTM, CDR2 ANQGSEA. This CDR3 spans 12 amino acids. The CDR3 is CSAVLSRDEQYF. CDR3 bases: TGCAGCGCTGTCTTGAGTCGGGACGAGCAGTACTTC.